A single sample is the source of the 9 T cell receptor beta chains below, sequenced in a study of shared clonotypes between healthy human individuals. Data came from immunoSEQ multiplex PCR; TCRdb stores just in-frame clones and leaves some out. The table includes 1 million to 1.2 million clones, 70% to 85% detected once. Sequencing input: memory CD4+ T cells from PBMCs. The subset is: CD45RA-negative fraction. These receptors all stem from a man between 18 and 29 years old in good health. Some clones in this sample may be carry-over from other donors' samples.

Only one count was recorded for this clone. This chain connects TRBV18 to TRBJ2-5, with 7 positions matching TRBD2. The junction had 3 bases not matched to a gene; V was cut back by 3 bases and J by 5 bases. The CDR3 totals 13 residues. CDR1 and CDR2 (germline): KGHSH, LQKENI. In DNA, the CDR3 is TGTGCCAGCTCACCGGGAGGGGACGAGACCCAGTACTTC. It codes for CASSPGGDETQYF.

The chain has TRBV6-5 and TRBJ2-6; D not certain. The CDR3 extends over 12 amino acids. Germline V lookup: CDR1 MNHEY, CDR2 SVGAGI. V lost 8 bases and J 5 bases, leaving 7 bases between the germline ends. The CDR3 DNA sequence: TGTGCCAGCGGCCAGCGGGCCAACGTCCTGACTTTC. Amino acids: CASGQRANVLTF.

This chain connects TRBV25-1 to TRBJ2-2; D call uncertain. CDR3 length: 13 residues. V dropped 2 bases and J dropped 7 bases, with 8 bases sitting between them. In germline, CDR1 is MGHDK, CDR2 SYGVNS. The CDR3 DNA sequence: TGTGCCAGCAGTGAAACCAGAGGCGGGGAGCTGTTTTTT. It yields the protein CASSETRGGELFF.

The genes are TRBV2 and TRBJ1-6; D not resolved. CDR1 and CDR2 (germline): SNHLY, FYNNEI. V was clipped by 7 bases and J by 9 bases, with 16 bases between them. This CDR3 has 14 residues. CDR3 sequence reads: CASTPNGSGSPLHF. In DNA, the CDR3 is TGTGCCAGCACCCCCAACGGGTCGGGTTCACCCCTCCACTTT.

Details on this clone: Other DNA sequences in this specimen translate into the identical CDR3. The chain is built from TRBV28 and TRBJ1-2, with a possible D match to TRBD1 (5 bases). Per the germline V gene, CDR1 is MDHEN and CDR2 is SYDVKM. V lost 6 bases and J lost 2, with 16 bases in between. The CDR3 is made up of 15 amino acids. The CDR3 bases are TGTGCCAGCAGCCTTTTGGGGCAGGGCAACTATGGCTACACCTTC. Protein: CASSLLGQGNYGYTF.

The CDR3 region has the DNA TGTGCCAGCAGTTTGACGTTCGCGAACACCGGGGAGCTGTTTTTT. Protein product: CASSLTFANTGELFF. J is TRBJ2-2 and V is TRBV9; D is uncertain. The CDR3 is 15 amino acids. Trimming took off 5 bases at V and 0 bases at J, with 11 bases between the two ends. Germline CDR1 and CDR2: SGDLS and YYNGEE.

The genes are TRBV7-2 and TRBJ2-1; possibly TRBD2 for D (6 bases). The germline V gene has CDR1 SGHTA and CDR2 FQGNSA. The length of the CDR3 is 12 residues. V lost 5 bases to trimming and J lost 8 bases, with 10 bases between them. The CDR3 bases are TGTGCCAGCAGCCCCCGGAGGGATGAGCAGTTCTTC. It encodes CASSPRRDEQFF. The full variable domain, with the rest looked up from reference TRBV7-2 and TRBJ2-1, is GAGVSQSPSNKVTEKGKDVELRCDPISGHTALYWYRQSLGQGLEFLIYFQGNSAPDKSGLPSDRFSAERTGGSVSTLTIQRTQQEDSAVYLCASSPRRDEQFFGPGTRLTVL.

This clone has only a few counts. This rearrangement joins TRBV7-3 to TRBJ2-3; unclear D gene. This CDR3 is 14 amino acids long. V shed 2 bases and J shed 0 bases, with 6 bases lying between them. Germline CDR1 reads SGHTA; CDR2 reads FQGTGA. CDR3 in amino acids: CASSLFASTDTQYF. The CDR3, as DNA: TGTGCCAGCAGCTTATTCGCCAGCACAGATACGCAGTATTTT.

This clone was seen just once. The chain couples TRBV18 to TRBJ2-2; no clear D. The V gene lost 2 bases and the J gene lost 0 bases, with 10 bases spanning the gap. Germline values: CDR1 KGHSH, CDR2 LQKENI. The CDR3 runs to 16 residues. CDR3 nucleotides: TGTGCCAGCTCACCAGAACGGAAAGCGAACACCGGGGAGCTGTTTTTT. Protein: CASSPERKANTGELFF.